These T cell receptor beta chains were read from a single sample in a study of cytomegalovirus exposure and HLA in healthy donors. Assay: immunoSEQ multiplex PCR; the TCRdb copy retains only in-frame clones and omits some. In the table there are some 97,000 clones, approximately 81% of which are singletons. The sequenced sample was PBMCs. Source of these receptors: a male donor in good health and CMV-seropositive. Each CDR3 is given with its conserved first and last residue. D genes are given only for firm matches. Only part of the rows carry a size: once, few, many, or a class if the clone is expanded.

.	.	TRBV7-2	TRBJ2-6	18	TGTGCCAGCAGCTTAGAAGGGACAAGCTACTCTGGGGCCAACGTCCTGACTTTC	CASSLEGTSYSGANVLTF
TRBD1	few	TRBV11-3	TRBJ2-3	17	TGTGCCAGCAGCTTAGCCGGGACAGGGGTCAGCACAGATACGCAGTATTTT	CASSLAGTGVSTDTQYF
.	many	TRBV2	TRBJ2-7	11	TGTGCCAGCAGCTATTTCGGGGAGCAGTACTTC	CASSYFGEQYF
.	.	TRBV5-4	TRBJ2-7	15	TGTGCCAGCAGCCCGAGGACAGAGTTTAACGCCGAGCAGTACTTC	CASSPRTEFNAEQYF
TRBD2	.	TRBV11-3	TRBJ2-1	16	TGTGCCAGCAGCGCGCTCAAAGCGGGGGGTTACAATGAGCAGTTCTTC	CASSALKAGGYNEQFF
TRBD2	.	TRBV27	TRBJ2-5	15	TGTGCCAGCAGCTGGGCTAGCGGGGGTCGAGAGACCCAGTACTTC	CASSWASGGRETQYF
TRBD1	.	TRBV15	TRBJ2-5	16	TGTGCCACCAGCAGAAGTCGACAGGGGGCAGAAGAGACCCAGTACTTC	CATSRSRQGAEETQYF
.	.	TRBV27	TRBJ2-1	15	TGTGCCAGCATTAAGGGGGGGGGCTCCTACAATGAGCAGTTCTTC	CASIKGGGSYNEQFF
TRBD1	.	TRBV10-1	TRBJ1-5	17	TGCGCCAGCAGTGGGTTTACCGGGACAGGGATCAATCAGCCCCAGCATTTT	CASSGFTGTGINQPQHF
TRBD1	.	TRBV19	TRBJ1-2	15	TGTGCCAGTAGAGACAGGGGGGACCTAGGGTATGGCTACACCTTC	CASRDRGDLGYGYTF
.	.	TRBV19	TRBJ2-7	12	TGTGCCAGTAATTCCCAGGGGAGAGAGCAGTACTTC	CASNSQGREQYF
TRBD2	.	TRBV11-3	TRBJ2-3	18	TGTGCCAGCAGCCTCGGACTAGCGGGGGTGGCTAGCACAGATACGCAGTATTTT	CASSLGLAGVASTDTQYF
.	.	TRBV25-1	TRBJ2-5	17	TGTGCCAGCAGTGACGCCCAAAACAGGGGGGGATATGAGACCCAGTACTTC	CASSDAQNRGGYETQYF
.	.	TRBV4-2	TRBJ2-5	17	TGTGCCAGCAGCCAAGCAGCGGTGAGGGGGGGCGAAGAGACCCAGTACTTC	CASSQAAVRGGEETQYF
.	.	TRBV10-3	TRBJ2-3	14	TGTGCCATCAGTGCCGGACTCTCCACAGATACGCAGTATTTT	CAISAGLSTDTQYF
TRBD2	.	TRBV6-5	TRBJ2-7	15	TGTGCCTCCACCGGAATGGCGGGGGGGGACTACGAGCAGTACTTC	CASTGMAGGDYEQYF
.	.	TRBV4-2	TRBJ2-7	13	TGTGCCAGCAGCCAAGATAGGGGCTACGAGCAGTACTTC	CASSQDRGYEQYF